Listed below are T cell receptor beta chains from one sample, sequenced in a study of OX40 agonist ivuxolimab in advanced cancers. Sequencing was performed with immunoSEQ multiplex PCR; in TCRdb, only in-frame clones are kept and a portion is missing. The repertoire holds 70,000 to 95,000 clones, with roughly 91% as singletons. The material was CD4+ or CD8+ T cells sorted from blood, obtained in a trial of the OX40 agonist ivuxolimab. These receptors came from an adult with an advanced solid tumor such as melanoma, head and neck, liver or kidney cancer. Both conserved end residues are part of each CDR3. A D gene is named only where the DNA matches it firmly. Size is stated for part of the rows, as once, few or many counts, or as a class when the clone is expanded.

V gene	clone size	J gene	D gene	CDR3 DNA	CDR3 protein
TRBV28	once	TRBJ1-5	-	TGTGCCAGCTCCGTCGGGGTTATGGGGCAGCCCCAGCATTTT	CASSVGVMGQPQHF
TRBV4-3	-	TRBJ2-1	TRBD2	TGCGCCAGCAGCCAAGATCGCGTAGCGGGGGGGTCTGAGCAGTTCTTC	CASSQDRVAGGSEQFF
TRBV5-1	-	TRBJ2-3	TRBD2	TGCGCCAGCAGAGTGGTTAGTGCGGGGGGCACAGATACGCAGTATTTT	CASRVVSAGGTDTQYF
TRBV7-9	few	TRBJ1-1	-	TGTGCCAGCAGCTTGGGCCAGGGCCTGAACACTGAAGCTTTCTTT	CASSLGQGLNTEAFF
TRBV29-1	-	TRBJ1-4	TRBD1	TGCAGCGTGACAGGGGGGGATGAAAAACTGTTTTTT	CSVTGGDEKLFF
TRBV7-2	-	TRBJ2-5	TRBD2	TGTGCCAGCAGCTTAGAGGGACTAGCGCAACAAGAGACCCAGTACTTC	CASSLEGLAQQETQYF
TRBV9	-	TRBJ2-3	TRBD1	TGTGCCAGCAGCGGCACAGGGGGCTACACAGATACGCAGTATTTT	CASSGTGGYTDTQYF
TRBV10-3	-	TRBJ2-3	TRBD1	TGTGCCATCAGTGAAAGACAGGGATGGACAGATACGCAGTATTTT	CAISERQGWTDTQYF
TRBV6-5	few	TRBJ2-7	TRBD2	TGTGCCAGCAGGCCCTCGGGACTAGCGAGTTACGAGCAGTACTTC	CASRPSGLASYEQYF
TRBV7-9	-	TRBJ2-7	TRBD1	TGTGCCAGCAGGCCGGGACAGGGGACCTACGAGCAGTACTTC	CASRPGQGTYEQYF
TRBV18	-	TRBJ1-5	-	TGTGCCAGCTCTGCGACAAATCAGCCCCAGCATTTT	CASSATNQPQHF
TRBV2	-	TRBJ2-1	TRBD2	TGTGCCAGCAGTCAAGGGGGGACTAGGGGCAATGAGCAGTTCTTC	CASSQGGTRGNEQFF
TRBV6-6	-	TRBJ1-4	-	TGTGCCAGCAGTTATGGTCAGTCTAATGAAAAACTGTTTTTT	CASSYGQSNEKLFF
TRBV6-6	few	TRBJ1-5	TRBD1	TGTGCCAGCAGTAGGGACAGTTATCAGCCCCAGCATTTT	CASSRDSYQPQHF
TRBV5-1	once	TRBJ2-5	TRBD1	TGCGCCAGCAGCTTGAGTAATTCAGGGGGAGAGACCCAGTACTTC	CASSLSNSGGETQYF
TRBV9	-	TRBJ1-3	-	TGTGCCAGCAGCACTCTCGGAGCGTCAGGAAACACCATATATTTT	CASSTLGASGNTIYF
TRBV30	-	TRBJ2-1	-	TGTGCCTGGAGGGGGGGCAGCTACAATGAGCAGTTCTTC	CAWRGGSYNEQFF
TRBV2	once	TRBJ1-2	-	TGTGCCAGCAGTACCTACTCAGGCGACTATGGCTACACCTTC	CASSTYSGDYGYTF
TRBV27	-	TRBJ2-2	-	TGTGCCAGCAAGTTCTCCGAGGGAGATCCCCGCGGGGAGCTGTTTTTT	CASKFSEGDPRGELFF
TRBV10-3	-	TRBJ2-1	-	TGTGCCATCACCACGGACAAAAACAATGAGCAGTTCTTC	CAITTDKNNEQFF
TRBV7-2	-	TRBJ2-3	TRBD1	TGTGCCAGCAGCATACCACAGGGGGGCTACACAGATACGCAGTATTTT	CASSIPQGGYTDTQYF
TRBV5-1	-	TRBJ2-3	-	TGCGCCAGCACAAAGACAGGCCCGAGCACAGATACGCAGTATTTT	CASTKTGPSTDTQYF
TRBV28	once	TRBJ2-5	-	TGTGCCAGCAGACCACCACTAGAACAAGAGACCCAGTACTTC	CASRPPLEQETQYF
TRBV27	-	TRBJ1-1	-	TGTGCCAGCAGTTTATCGTTGGGAACTGAAGCTTTCTTT	CASSLSLGTEAFF
TRBV10-3	-	TRBJ2-7	TRBD2	TGTGCCATCAGCCCCGGGACTAGCTCCTACGAGCAGTACTTC	CAISPGTSSYEQYF
TRBV6-5	-	TRBJ1-5	TRBD1	TGTGCCAGCAGTTACCTTAGGGACAGGGGAGGTCCCCAGCATTTT	CASSYLRDRGGPQHF
TRBV6-1	-	TRBJ2-2	TRBD2	TGTGCCAGCAGTGCCCCCTTTGGCGGGAGCTCCGGGGAGCTGTTTTTT	CASSAPFGGSSGELFF
TRBV7-2	-	TRBJ2-2	TRBD2	TGTGCCAGCAGCTTAATTGGCGGGGGGCCGTCCGGGGAGCTGTTTTTT	CASSLIGGGPSGELFF
TRBV14	-	TRBJ2-1	-	TGTGCCAGCAGCCGGGGTTGGAGTTTAGATGAGCAGTTCTTC	CASSRGWSLDEQFF
TRBV4-3	-	TRBJ1-2	TRBD1	TGCGCCAGCAGCCAAGATCTGACAGGGAAAGGCTACACCTTC	CASSQDLTGKGYTF
TRBV28	-	TRBJ1-1	-	TGTGCCAGCAGCCGAGTGGGGGTGGTTTGGACTGAAGCTTTCTTT	CASSRVGVVWTEAFF
TRBV28	few	TRBJ1-1	-	TGTGCCAGCAGTTTACGAGGGGGGAACACTGAAGCTTTCTTT	CASSLRGGNTEAFF
TRBV11-1	-	TRBJ2-1	-	TGTGCCAGCAGCCTACGGACTGAATACAATGAGCAGTTCTTC	CASSLRTEYNEQFF
TRBV18	-	TRBJ2-7	TRBD1	TGTGCCAGCTCATCCAGACAGGGGGCTTCCTACGAGCAGTACTTC	CASSSRQGASYEQYF
TRBV6-5	-	TRBJ1-2	-	TGTGCCACGTCAAGAGGCAATAACTATGGCTACACCTTC	CATSRGNNYGYTF
TRBV28	few	TRBJ1-1	TRBD1	TGTGCCAGCAGTCCCCACCGGACAGGGGGGAACACTGAAGCTTTCTTT	CASSPHRTGGNTEAFF
TRBV4-3	-	TRBJ2-1	-	TGCGCCAGCAGCCCGGGCCCAGGGGCAAATGAGCAGTTCTTC	CASSPGPGANEQFF
TRBV9	-	TRBJ2-1	TRBD2	TGTGCCAGCAGCCCGACTAGCGGGGGTCCGAGCTCCTACAATGAGCAGTTCTTC	CASSPTSGGPSSYNEQFF
TRBV7-9	-	TRBJ2-1	TRBD1	TGTGCCAGCAGCATGACCCCCGACAGGGGGCTTTTTAACAATGAGCAGTTCTTC	CASSMTPDRGLFNNEQFF
TRBV9	-	TRBJ2-5	-	TGTGCCAGCAGCTTCCTACAGGGCCAGGAAGAGACCCAGTACTTC	CASSFLQGQEETQYF
TRBV5-5	few	TRBJ1-5	TRBD1	TGTGCCAGCAGCTTAACAGGGGGTTATCAGCCCCAGCATTTT	CASSLTGGYQPQHF
TRBV10-3	-	TRBJ2-1	TRBD2	TGTGCCACTACCGGGGGGAGGGCCTTCAATGAGCAGTTCTTC	CATTGGRAFNEQFF
TRBV15	-	TRBJ2-3	TRBD2	TGTGCCACGAGCCCAGGGACTAGCGGGGCCCTTAGCACAGATACGCAGTATTTT	CATSPGTSGALSTDTQYF
TRBV6-6	-	TRBJ2-7	-	TGTGCCAGCAGTTATGCCAGGGGCTCCTACGAGCAGTACTTC	CASSYARGSYEQYF